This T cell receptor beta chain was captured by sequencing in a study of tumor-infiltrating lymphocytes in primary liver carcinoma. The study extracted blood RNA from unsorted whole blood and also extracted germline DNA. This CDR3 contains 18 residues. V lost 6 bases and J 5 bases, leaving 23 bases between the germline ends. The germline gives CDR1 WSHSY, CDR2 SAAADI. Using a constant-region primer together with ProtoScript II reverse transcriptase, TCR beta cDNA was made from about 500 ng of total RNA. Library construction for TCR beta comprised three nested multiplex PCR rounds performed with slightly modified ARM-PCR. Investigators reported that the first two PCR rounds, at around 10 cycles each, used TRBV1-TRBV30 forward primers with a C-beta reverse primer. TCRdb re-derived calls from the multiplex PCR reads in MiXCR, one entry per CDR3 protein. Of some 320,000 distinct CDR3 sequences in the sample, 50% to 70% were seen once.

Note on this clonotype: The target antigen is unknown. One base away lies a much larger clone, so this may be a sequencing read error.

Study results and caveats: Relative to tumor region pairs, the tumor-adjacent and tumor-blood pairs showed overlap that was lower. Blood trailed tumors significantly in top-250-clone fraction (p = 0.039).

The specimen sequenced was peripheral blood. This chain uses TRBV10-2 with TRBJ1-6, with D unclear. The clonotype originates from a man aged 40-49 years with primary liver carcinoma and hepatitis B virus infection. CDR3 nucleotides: TGCGCCAGCAGCCCGACGTCAGGCCCTATATCGAATAATTCACCCCTCCACTTT. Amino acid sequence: CASSPTSGPISNNSPLHF.